The 27 T cell receptor beta chains presented below share a single source sample, sequenced in a study of tumor-infiltrating lymphocytes in primary liver carcinoma. Starting material of 500 to 600 ng total RNA yielded TCR beta cDNA via a constant-region primer. Three rounds of nested multiplex PCR with slightly modified ARM-PCR produced TCR beta libraries. Amplification in the first two PCR rounds was performed using TRBV1-TRBV30 forward primers and a C-beta reverse primer for roughly 9 cycles each. MiXCR, applied by TCRdb to the multiplex PCR reads, yields one record per CDR3 protein. Among tens of thousands of distinct CDR3 sequences listed, about 70% were seen once. RNA and DNA were co-extracted from around 20-30 mg of unsorted bulk tissue. Specimen: liver tumor tissue from sampling region 3. Indicated subset: tumor region T3, left-lateral pole. The source of these receptors is a man aged 35 to 55 with primary liver carcinoma and hepatitis B virus infection.

Points on this clonotype: A much larger clone lies one base from this, so it may be a read error. This sequence joins TRBV5-5 and TRBJ1-2; 8 nucleotides align to TRBD1. The ends lost 4 bases at V and 4 bases at J; junction bases unmatched: 9. This CDR3 is built from 15 residues. Germline loops: CDR1 SGHKS, CDR2 YYEKEE (reference sequence). Here the CDR3 reads CASSEGQGRVYGYTF. The CDR3 DNA reads as TGTGCCAGCAGCGAAGGACAGGGCCGGGTCTATGGCTACACCTTC.

At least ten counts were recorded for this clonotype. This rearrangement joins TRBV24-1 to TRBJ1-2; perhaps TRBD1 as D (6 bases). V was pared by 3 bases and J by 3 bases, with 22 bases between. CDR3 length equals 18 residues. Germline values: CDR1 KGHDR, CDR2 SFDVKD. As DNA, the CDR3 is TGTGCCACCAGTGATACAAGCCCCCGGACAGCCGAGGACTATGGCTACACCTTC. It yields the protein CATSDTSPRTAEDYGYTF.

The chain recombines TRBV28 with TRBJ2-7, with D tentatively TRBD2 (6 bases). This CDR3 contains 13 residues. CDR1 is MDHEN and CDR2 is SYDVKM in the germline V gene. The CDR3 DNA follows: TGTGTCGGCAGTTTCGCGGGAAACTACGAGCAGTACTTC. It specifies CVGSFAGNYEQYF.

The chain combines TRBV29-1 with TRBJ2-7; D gene ambiguous. V lost 4 bases and J lost 8, with 9 bases in between. CDR3 length equals 10 residues. From germline, CDR1 is SQVTM and CDR2 ANQGSEA. CDR3 loop: CSVGKYKQYF. The DNA of the CDR3 is TGCAGCGTTGGGAAGTACAAGCAGTACTTC.

Concerning this clonotype itself: Compared with germline, one end of the junction differs, possibly owing to a read error. The chain uses TRBV4-1 and TRBJ2-2; perhaps TRBD1 as D (6 bases). The CDR3 runs 14 residues. CDR1 is MGHRA and CDR2 is YSYEKL in the germline V gene. Here the CDR3 reads CASSPGTHTGELLF. The CDR3 DNA follows: TGCGCCAGCAGCCCGGGGACACACACCGGGGAGCTACTTTTT.

As to this clonotype: A much larger clone sits a single nucleotide away, making a read error possible. The genes are TRBV28 and TRBJ1-1, with D hard to call. The CDR3 length is 11 residues. V lost 6 bases and J 11 bases, leaving 13 bases between the germline ends. Germline V gene lookup returns CDR1 MDHEN and CDR2 SYDVKM. Written as DNA, the CDR3 is TGTGCCAGCAGCCGGTACCGCGTGGCTTTCTTT. Its translation is CASSRYRVAFF.

This clonotype was observed many times. The rearrangement joins TRBV28 to TRBJ1-4; D perhaps matches TRBD1 (5 bases). The CDR3 covers 15 residues. In germline, CDR1 is MDHEN, CDR2 SYDVKM. Trimming left V 4 bases short and J 4 bases short, with 13 bases between. Here the CDR3 DNA reads TGTGCCAGCAGTTCCCGGGACGGAGATAATGAAAAACTGTTTTTT. The encoded protein is CASSSRDGDNEKLFF.

Of note for this clonotype: A junction boundary mismatches the germline segment, possibly from a read error. This chain joins TRBV14 and TRBJ1-2; D unresolved. This CDR3 is built from 14 residues. The germline CDR1 and CDR2 sequences are SGHDN and FVKESK. CDR3 DNA: TGTGCCAGCAGTCAAGTCGAGGGTGACTATGGCTACACCTTC. As protein: CASSQVEGDYGYTF.

In this sample, this clonotype turned up many times. J is TRBJ2-5 and V is TRBV10-3, with D possibly called TRBD1 or TRBD2 (5 bases each). CDR3 length: 13 residues. CDR1 ENHRY and CDR2 SYGVKD come from the germline V gene. V was cut by 3 bases and J by 5 bases, with 10 bases left in between. DNA for the CDR3: TGTGCCATCAGTGACGAGGGGCGGGAGACCCAGTACTTC. It specifies CAISDEGRETQYF.

Details on this clonotype: Sequence at one end of the junction differs from germline and may be a read error. J is TRBJ1-3 and V is TRBV4-2; the D gene is possibly TRBD1 (5 bases). Germline loops: CDR1 LGHNA, CDR2 YNFKEQ. The length of the CDR3 is 15 residues. In DNA form, the CDR3 reads TGTTCCAGCAGCCAGGGACGGTACTCCGGAAACACCATATATTTT. Amino acid sequence: CSSSQGRYSGNTIYF.

With respect to this clonotype: At one end, the junction sequence differs from germline, possibly due to a read error. J is TRBJ2-1 and V is TRBV6-5; D may be TRBD1 (5 bases). CDR3 length equals 15 residues. The germline V gene has CDR1 MNHEY and CDR2 SVGAGI. The CDR3 DNA reads TGTGCCAGCAGTTTCGGGCAGGGATCCTATAATGAGCAGTTCTTC. Amino acid sequence: CASSFGQGSYNEQFF.

There are a few counts of this clonotype. With a much larger clone just one base away, this may be a read error. This chain uses TRBV6-1 with TRBJ2-6; 9 bases agree with TRBD1. CDR1 is MNHNS and CDR2 is SASEGT in the germline V gene. With 7 bases clipped from V and 2 bases from J, the junction kept 15 bases outside the gene matches. The CDR3 is made up of 19 amino acids. The CDR3 sequence is CASTRADRGFRAGANVLTF. CDR3 nucleotides: TGTGCCAGCACCAGGGCTGACAGGGGGTTTCGAGCTGGGGCCAACGTCCTGACTTTC.

Worth noting for this clonotype: One junction end does not reproduce the germline sequence, and a read error may be involved. V gene TRBV7-8 combines with J gene TRBJ2-7; 9 nucleotides line up with TRBD2. Germline V CDR1 and CDR2: SGHVS, FQNEAQ. This CDR3 contains 14 residues. Written as DNA, the CDR3 is TGTGCCAGCATCGTTAGCGGGAGAGTTTACGAGCAGTATTTC. It is translated as CASIVSGRVYEQYF.

With regard to this clonotype: A much more abundant neighbour one base away suggests this may be a read error. This chain connects TRBV2 to TRBJ2-7, with D uncertain. This CDR3 spans 12 amino acids. With 6 bases removed from V and 3 bases from J, the gap between germline ends came to 9 bases. Germline V lookup: CDR1 SNHLY, CDR2 FYNNEI. The CDR3 loop reads CASSNQCYEQYF. The DNA of the CDR3 is TGTGCCAGCAGCAATCAGTGCTACGAGCAGTACTTC.

As concerns this clonotype: Mismatch with germline at one junction end may stem from a read error. The chain carries TRBV6-1 and TRBJ2-7; D is unclear. The CDR3 loop spans 12 amino acids. The germline CDR1 and CDR2 sequences are MNHNS and SASEGT. The CDR3 region is CASNGLLYEQYF. As DNA, the CDR3 is TGTGCCAGCAATGGTCTACTCTACGAACAGTACTTC.

Notes on this clonotype: Because the CDR3 is missing its conserved closing phenylalanine or tryptophan, this is likely a read error. The V and J genes are TRBV11-3 and TRBJ1-1; maybe TRBD1 (6 bases). CDR3 length: 13 residues. The V gene's germline CDR1 is SGHNT and CDR2 YENEEA. CDR3 residues: CTSSLGGGTEAFV. The CDR3 DNA reads TGTACCAGCAGCTTAGGGGGGGGGACTGAAGCTTTCGTT.

A remark on this clonotype: A much larger clone sits a single nucleotide away, making a read error possible. V is TRBV30 and J is TRBJ1-2; perhaps TRBD1 as D (5 bases). This CDR3 has 13 amino acids. Germline V gives CDR1 GTSNPN, CDR2 SVGIG (reference sequence). CDR3 protein: CTWSVGGPYGYTF. The CDR3 DNA follows: TGTACCTGGAGTGTTGGGGGACCTTATGGCTACACCTTC.

With regard to this clonotype: Since no conserved phenylalanine or tryptophan closes the CDR3, a read error is the likely cause. The gene calls are TRBV12-3 or TRBV12-4 and TRBJ1-2; no clear D. CDR3 length: 12 residues. CDR3 DNA: TGTGCCAGCAGTTCGGAGAACTTTGGCTACACCATC. Translating it yields CASSSENFGYTI.

This chain uses TRBV5-5 with TRBJ1-1, with TRBD1 as a possible D gene (6 bases). There are 14 residues in the CDR3. The V gene lost 9 bases and the J gene lost 7 bases, with 22 bases spanning the gap. The V gene's germline CDR1 is SGHKS and CDR2 YYEKEE (reference sequence). The CDR3 loop reads CANNPTGSSHEAFF. Written as DNA, the CDR3 is TGTGCCAACAATCCTACAGGGTCTTCCCATGAAGCTTTCTTT. The full variable domain, in which reference TRBV5-5 and TRBJ1-1 provide the parts outside the CDR3, is DAGVTQSPTHLIKTRGQQVTLRCSPISGHKSVSWYQQVLGQGPQFIFQYYEKEERGRGNFPDRFSARQFPNYSSELNVNALLLGDSALYLCANNPTGSSHEAFFGQGTRLTVV.

V usage is TRBV5-4 and J usage is TRBJ2-3; D is perhaps TRBD1 or TRBD2 (6 bases each). The CDR3 is made up of 15 amino acids. CDR1 is SGHNT, CDR2 YYREEE, per germline (reference sequence). The CDR3 protein is CTSSLGGTGTDTQYF. CDR3 DNA: TGTACAAGCAGCCTAGGGGGGACTGGCACAGATACGCAGTATTTT.

The chain employs TRBV11-1 and TRBJ2-1, with 14 bases matching TRBD2. After removal of 9 bases from V and 5 bases from J, the junction contained 12 bases not matched to a gene. The germline gives CDR1 SGHAT, CDR2 FQDESV (reference sequence). This CDR3 has 17 amino acids. The CDR3 region is CARSLGLAGVVDNEQFF. The CDR3 DNA reads TGTGCCAGAAGCCTGGGACTAGCGGGAGTGGTAGACAATGAGCAGTTCTTC.

As concerns this clonotype: The CDR3 carries no conserved terminal phenylalanine or tryptophan, so it likely arises from a read error. The V call is TRBV6-5, the J call TRBJ2-2; D call uncertain. Germline V gene lookup returns CDR1 MNHEY and CDR2 SVGAGI. This CDR3 spans 16 amino acids. The V end lost 4 bases, the J end lost 2 bases, and 14 bases lay between the germline ends. The CDR3: CASSSETRVNTGELFI. CDR3 sequence (DNA): TGTGCCAGCAGTTCCGAGACAAGGGTCAACACCGGGGAGCTGTTTATT.

In its sample, this clonotype was seen a few times. A read error may be the cause here, since a much bigger clone is one base away. This chain joins TRBV14 and TRBJ1-2, with D uncertain. The CDR3 has 17 amino acids. V lost 4 bases to trimming and J lost 0 bases, with 18 bases between them. Germline CDR1 SGHDN, CDR2 FVKESK. The CDR3 region has the DNA TGTGCCAGCAGCCGCACCAGCTTAGGCAGTTCTAACTATGGCTACACCTTC. Amino acid sequence: CASSRTSLGSSNYGYTF.

With regard to this clonotype: A junction end diverges from the germline sequence, so it may reflect a read error. The chain employs TRBV4-1 and TRBJ2-2, with TRBD2 as a possible D gene (5 bases). The CDR3 runs to 14 residues. The V gene's germline CDR1 is MGHRA and CDR2 YSYEKL. CDR3 DNA sequence: TGCGCCTGCAGCCCCTCCACCGCGGCCGGGGAGCTATTTTTT. It translates to CACSPSTAAGELFF.

The genes are TRBV29-1 and TRBJ1-1, with unresolved D. This CDR3 region has 13 residues. The germline CDR1 and CDR2 sequences are SQVTM and ANQGSEA. The CDR3 is CGAAAGINTEAFF. The DNA for the CDR3 is TGCGGCGCTGCGGCGGGCATAAACACTGAAGCTTTCTTT.

Concerning this clonotype: Sequence at one end of the junction differs from germline and may be a read error. The CDR3 is CASSLTDGAYEPHF. The CDR3 bases are TGTGCCAGCAGCTTAACCGACGGAGCTTACGAGCCGCACTTC. The rearrangement joins TRBV11-2 to TRBJ2-7; unclear D gene. The CDR3 loop spans 14 amino acids. Looked up from germline, CDR1 is SGHAT and CDR2 is FQNNGV.

A note on this clonotype: The germline gene is not matched at one end of the junction; a read error may be the cause. The chain couples TRBV11-2 to TRBJ2-2; TRBD2 agrees at 9 bases. CDR1 and CDR2 (germline): SGHAT, FQNNGV. The CDR3 totals 16 residues. The CDR3 sequence is CGSSSKALAGTGELFF. DNA of the CDR3: TGTGGCAGCAGCTCAAAGGCGCTAGCGGGAACCGGGGAGCTGTTTTTT.